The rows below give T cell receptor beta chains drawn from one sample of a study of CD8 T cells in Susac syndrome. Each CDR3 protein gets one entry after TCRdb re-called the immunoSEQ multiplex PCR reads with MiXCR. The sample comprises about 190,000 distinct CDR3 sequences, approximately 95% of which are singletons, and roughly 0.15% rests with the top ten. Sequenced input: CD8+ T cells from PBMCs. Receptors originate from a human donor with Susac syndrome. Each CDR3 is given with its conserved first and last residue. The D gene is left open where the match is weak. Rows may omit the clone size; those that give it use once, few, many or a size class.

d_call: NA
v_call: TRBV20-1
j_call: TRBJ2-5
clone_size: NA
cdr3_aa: CSARDLGQAIETQYF
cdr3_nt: TGCAGTGCTAGAGATCTAGGCCAGGCTATAGAGACCCAGTACTTC

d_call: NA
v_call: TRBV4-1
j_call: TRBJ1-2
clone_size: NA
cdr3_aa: CASSQDGRFGYTF
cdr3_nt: TGCGCCAGCAGCCAAGATGGCCGCTTTGGCTACACCTTC

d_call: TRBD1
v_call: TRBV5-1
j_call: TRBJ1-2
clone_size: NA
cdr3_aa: CASSLRTGGRFYGYTF
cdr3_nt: TGCGCCAGCAGCTTACGGACAGGAGGGAGATTCTATGGCTACACCTTC

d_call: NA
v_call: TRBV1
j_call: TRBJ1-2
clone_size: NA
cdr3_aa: CTSSHRGSHGYTF
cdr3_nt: TGCACCAGCAGCCATCGGGGTAGCCATGGCTACACCTTC

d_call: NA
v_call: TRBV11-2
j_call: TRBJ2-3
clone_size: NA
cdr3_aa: CASSVSDTQYF
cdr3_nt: TGTGCCAGCAGCGTTTCAGATACGCAGTATTTT

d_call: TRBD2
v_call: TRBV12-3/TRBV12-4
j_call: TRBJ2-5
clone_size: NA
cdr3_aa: CASSQSGGARETQYF
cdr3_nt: TGTGCCAGCAGCCAATCCGGGGGGGCACGGGAGACCCAGTACTTC

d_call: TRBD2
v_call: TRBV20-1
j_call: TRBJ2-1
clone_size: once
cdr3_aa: CSAHLAGGYNEQFF
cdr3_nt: TGCAGTGCTCACCTCGCGGGGGGGTACAATGAGCAGTTCTTC

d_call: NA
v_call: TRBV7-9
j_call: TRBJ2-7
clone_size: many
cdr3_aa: CASSGSYEQYF
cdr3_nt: TGTGCCAGCAGTGGCAGCTACGAGCAGTACTTC

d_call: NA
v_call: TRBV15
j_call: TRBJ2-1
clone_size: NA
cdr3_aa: CATSSEGGPSYNEQFF
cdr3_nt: TGTGCCACCAGCAGCGAAGGGGGACCCTCCTACAATGAGCAGTTCTTC

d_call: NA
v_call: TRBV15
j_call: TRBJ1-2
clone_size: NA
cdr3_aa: CATSRGGGYGYTF
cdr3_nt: TGTGCCACCAGCAGAGGGGGGGGCTATGGCTACACCTTC

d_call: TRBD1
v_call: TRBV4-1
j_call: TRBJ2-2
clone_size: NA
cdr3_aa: CASSQEGTATNTGELFF
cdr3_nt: TGCGCCAGCAGCCAAGAAGGGACAGCGACGAACACCGGGGAGCTGTTTTTT

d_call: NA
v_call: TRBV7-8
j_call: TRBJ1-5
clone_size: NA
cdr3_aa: CASSPGVSQPQHF
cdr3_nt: TGTGCCAGCAGCCCTGGGGTCAGTCAGCCCCAGCATTTT

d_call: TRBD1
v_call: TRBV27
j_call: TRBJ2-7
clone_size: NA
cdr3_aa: CASSWGQAYEQYF
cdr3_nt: TGTGCCAGCAGTTGGGGACAGGCCTACGAGCAGTACTTC

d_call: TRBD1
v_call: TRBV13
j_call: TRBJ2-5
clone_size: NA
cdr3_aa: CASSSTTGLQETQYF
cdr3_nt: TGTGCCAGCAGCTCCACGACAGGGCTCCAAGAGACCCAGTACTTC

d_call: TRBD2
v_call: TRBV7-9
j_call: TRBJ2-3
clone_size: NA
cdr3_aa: CASSLPSGGRTDTQYF
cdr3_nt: TGTGCCAGCAGCTTGCCTAGCGGGGGTCGTACGGATACGCAGTATTTT

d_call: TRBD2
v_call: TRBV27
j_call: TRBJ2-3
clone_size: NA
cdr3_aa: CASSLAYPAGGSDTQYF
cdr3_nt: TGTGCCAGCAGTTTAGCCTATCCAGCGGGGGGATCAGATACGCAGTATTTT

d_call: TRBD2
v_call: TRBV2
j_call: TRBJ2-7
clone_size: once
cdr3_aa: CASSPGTTVYEQYF
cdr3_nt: TGTGCCAGCAGCCCCGGGACTACTGTTTACGAGCAGTACTTC

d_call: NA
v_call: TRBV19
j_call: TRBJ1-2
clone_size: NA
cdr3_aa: CASSSGGANGYTF
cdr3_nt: TGTGCCAGTTCCTCGGGAGGGGCGAATGGCTACACCTTC

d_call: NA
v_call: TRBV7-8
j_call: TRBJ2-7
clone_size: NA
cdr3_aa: CASSFLMSSYEQYF
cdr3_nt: TGTGCCAGCAGCTTCCTGATGAGCTCCTACGAGCAGTACTTC

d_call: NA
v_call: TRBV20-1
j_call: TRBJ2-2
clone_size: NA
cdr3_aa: CSAARGRDTGELFF
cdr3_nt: TGCAGTGCTGCCCGGGGTCGCGACACCGGGGAGCTGTTTTTT

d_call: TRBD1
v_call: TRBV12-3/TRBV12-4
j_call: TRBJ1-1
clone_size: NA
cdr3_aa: CASSSGQVLIIF
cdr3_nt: TGTGCCAGCAGCTCGGGACAGGTCTTGATAATCTTT

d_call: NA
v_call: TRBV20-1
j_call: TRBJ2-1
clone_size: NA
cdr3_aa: CSARDPGADSFSYNEQFF
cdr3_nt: TGCAGTGCTAGAGATCCGGGCGCGGACAGCTTCTCCTACAATGAGCAGTTCTTC

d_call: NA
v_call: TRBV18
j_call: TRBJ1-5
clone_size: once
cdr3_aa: CASSPTDQPQHF
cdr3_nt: TGTGCCAGCTCACCGACAGATCAGCCCCAGCATTTT

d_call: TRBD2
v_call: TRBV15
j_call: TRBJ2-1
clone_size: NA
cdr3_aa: CATSSGEGHINEQFF
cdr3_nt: TGTGCCACCAGCAGTGGGGAGGGCCATATTAATGAGCAGTTCTTC

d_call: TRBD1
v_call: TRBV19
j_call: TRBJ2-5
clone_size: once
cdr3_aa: CASSDRGTFQETQYF
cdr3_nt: TGTGCCAGTAGTGACAGGGGGACCTTCCAAGAGACCCAGTACTTC

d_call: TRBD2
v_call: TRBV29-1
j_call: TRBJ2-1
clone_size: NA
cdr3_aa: CSAEREVYNEQFF
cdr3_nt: TGCAGCGCGGAGCGGGAGGTTTACAATGAGCAGTTCTTC

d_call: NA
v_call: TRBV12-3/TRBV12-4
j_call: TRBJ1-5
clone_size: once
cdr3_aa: CASSLEWGIDSNQPQHF
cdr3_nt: TGTGCCAGCAGTTTAGAGTGGGGCATAGATAGCAATCAGCCCCAGCATTTT

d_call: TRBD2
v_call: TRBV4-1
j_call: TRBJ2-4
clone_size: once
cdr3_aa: CASSQVLIAGAKNIQYF
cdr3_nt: TGCGCCAGCAGCCAAGTTTTGATAGCGGGCGCCAAAAACATTCAGTACTTC

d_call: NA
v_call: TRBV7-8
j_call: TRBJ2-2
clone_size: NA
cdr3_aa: CASSLVHDTEHANTGELFF
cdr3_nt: TGTGCCAGCAGCTTAGTCCACGACACTGAGCACGCGAACACCGGGGAGCTGTTTTTT

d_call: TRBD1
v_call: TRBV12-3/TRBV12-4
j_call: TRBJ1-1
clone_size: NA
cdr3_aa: CASSFDYRGQPNTEAFF
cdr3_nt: TGTGCCAGCAGTTTTGATTATCGGGGACAGCCGAACACTGAAGCTTTCTTT

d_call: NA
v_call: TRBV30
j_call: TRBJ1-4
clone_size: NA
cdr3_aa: CASITATNEKLFF
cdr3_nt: TGTGCCAGTATTACCGCAACTAATGAAAAACTGTTTTTT

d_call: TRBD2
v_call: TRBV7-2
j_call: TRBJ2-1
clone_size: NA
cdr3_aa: CASSSWTSGDRNEQFF
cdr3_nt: TGTGCCAGCAGCTCCTGGACTAGCGGGGACCGGAATGAGCAGTTCTTC

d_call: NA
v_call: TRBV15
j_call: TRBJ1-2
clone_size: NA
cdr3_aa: CATSRIGGSPGDGYTF
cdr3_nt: TGTGCCACCAGCAGAATAGGCGGGTCCCCAGGCGATGGCTACACCTTC

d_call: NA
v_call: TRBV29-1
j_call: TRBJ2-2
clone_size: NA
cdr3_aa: CSVEVINHTGELFF
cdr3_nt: TGCAGCGTTGAAGTAATTAATCACACCGGGGAGCTGTTTTTT

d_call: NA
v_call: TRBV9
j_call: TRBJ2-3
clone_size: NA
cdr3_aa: CASSVEALSTDTQYF
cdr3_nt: TGTGCCAGCAGCGTAGAGGCTCTCAGCACAGATACGCAGTATTTT

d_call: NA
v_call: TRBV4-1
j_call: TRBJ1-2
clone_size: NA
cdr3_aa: CASSQETPGPRGYTF
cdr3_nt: TGCGCCAGCAGCCAAGAGACTCCGGGGCCCCGGGGCTACACCTTC

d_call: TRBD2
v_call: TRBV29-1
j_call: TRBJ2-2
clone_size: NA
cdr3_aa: CSVELADQNTGELFF
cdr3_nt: TGCAGCGTTGAACTAGCGGACCAAAACACCGGGGAGCTGTTTTTT